This T cell receptor (beta chain) emerged from a study of cytomegalovirus exposure and HLA in healthy donors. Study-wide background: In terms of ancestry, the Caucasian-associated cluster contained 80% to 90% of the 398 genotyped donors. Study findings and constraints: In an earlier analysis, in some 500 donors, most V segments appeared productive either ~87% or ~30% of the time. Most CMV-associated TCR beta chains were later found to appear HLA-restricted.

The CDR3 totals 17 residues. Trimming shortened V by 0 bases and J by 13 bases, and 25 bases separated the two germline ends. CDR1 and CDR2 (germline): MNHEY, SMNVEV (reference sequence). Vbeta (60) and Jbeta (13) primers were used in the PCR. Sequencing was performed with immunoSEQ multiplex PCR; in TCRdb, only in-frame clones are kept and a portion is missing. Here the sample spans around 170,000 clones, 84% being singletons. To note about this clone: Its antigen remains unidentified.

The receptor's source is a woman in her forties or fifties in good health and CMV-seropositive. This chain connects TRBV27 to TRBJ2-1, with D perhaps matching TRBD1 (5 bases). The sample consisted of PBMCs. The CDR3 nucleotides are TGTGCCAGCAGTTTATCGTTCGGGCAGGGATCAAGCATGATCCAGTTCTTC. It translates to CASSLSFGQGSSMIQFF.